One and the same sample provided the 29 T cell receptor beta chains below, sequenced in a study of vaccination and CD4 T cells after COVID-19 (dated by TCRdb to 2022 to 2024). The receptor library was made with PCR. Sequenced using an Illumina iSeq 100. TCR sequencing of DNA from cultured CD4+ T cells used the Oncomine TCR Beta short-read assay at the Johns Hopkins FTIC core. The raw public data were reprocessed by TCRdb itself: fastp quality trimming at Q25, MiXCR clonotype calling, in-frame beta chains only. A single entry per CDR3 protein holds the most common genes and DNA from its merged rows. The sample contains roughly 20,000 distinct CDR3 sequences, around 50% of them found a single time. The top ten constitute approximately 10% of the sample. Explained via the paper, the treatment or condition label denotes: approximately nine-day PBMC culture with coronavirus spike peptide pools or control peptides (ViraFEST assay).

For these receptors, no antigen is known. Input material: CD4+ T cells from blood, cultured in vitro. The source is a human donor who had recovered from COVID-19.

V usage is TRBV20-1 and J usage is TRBJ2-3; D is unclear. V was cut by 6 bases and J by 3 bases, with 16 bases left in between. CDR1 is DFQATT and CDR2 is SNEGSKA in the germline V gene (reference sequence). The CDR3 runs to 14 residues. The CDR3 sequence: CSAARRDGTDTQYF. The CDR3 DNA follows: TGCAGTGCCGCCCGGCGAGATGGGACAGATACGCAGTATTTT.

The gene calls are TRBV7-2 and TRBJ1-1, with 9 bases that match TRBD1. After removal of 5 bases from V and 7 bases from J, the junction contained 8 bases not matched to a gene. CDR3 length equals 14 residues. The germline gives CDR1 SGHTA, CDR2 FQGNSA. CDR3 in amino acids: CASSPQGAQSEAFF. The CDR3 coding sequence is TGTGCCAGCAGCCCACAGGGGGCGCAGAGTGAAGCTTTCTTT.

The chain couples TRBV4-3 to TRBJ1-3; D gene uncertain. Germline CDR1 is LGHNA and CDR2 is YSLEER. This CDR3 is built from 16 residues. The V end was cut by 0 bases, the J end by 4 bases, with 13 bases between. The CDR3 spells CASSQDPGSRGNTIYF. The CDR3 nucleotides read TGCGCCAGCAGCCAAGATCCGGGGTCAAGGGGAAACACCATATATTTT.

The chain employs TRBV6-1 and TRBJ1-1; TRBD1 matches 9 bases. The germline V gene encodes CDR1 MNHNS and CDR2 SASEGT. The CDR3 totals 15 residues. V dropped 6 bases and J dropped 5; count of bases not matched to a gene: 10. In nucleotides, the CDR3 is TGTGCCAGCAGGGGCGAACACAGGGGGCGTACTGAAGCTTTCTTT. Its translation is CASRGEHRGRTEAFF.

V usage is TRBV12-5 and J usage is TRBJ2-5, with 9 positions matching TRBD2. Germline loops: CDR1 LGHNT, CDR2 FRNRAP. This CDR3 is built from 15 residues. Unmatched junction bases numbered 7, after V lost 7 bases and J lost 1 base. The CDR3 DNA sequence: TGTGCTAGTGACCGTCTGACTAGCGGCCAAGAGACCCAGTACTTC. Protein product: CASDRLTSGQETQYF.

The J gene is TRBJ1-2, the V gene TRBV7-2; D unresolved. With 1 base removed from V and 8 bases from J, the gap between germline ends came to 14 bases. Per the germline V gene, CDR1 is SGHTA and CDR2 is FQGNSA. The CDR3 consists of 14 residues. For the CDR3, the DNA is TGTGCCAGCAGCTTAGTTATGGGATTTCGAGGCTACACCTTC. Its protein product is CASSLVMGFRGYTF. The entire variable domain, with the rest obtained from reference TRBV7-2 and TRBJ1-2, is as follows: GAGVSQSPSNKVTEKGKDVELRCDPISGHTALYWYRQSLGQGLEFLIYFQGNSAPDKSGLPSDRFSAERTGGSVSTLTIQRTQQEDSAVYLCASSLVMGFRGYTFGSGTRLTVV.

This clonotype occurred a few times. The chain couples TRBV20-1 to TRBJ1-2; D ambiguous. V was clipped by 3 bases and J by 4 bases, with 9 bases between them. Germline assignment: CDR1 DFQATT and CDR2 SNEGSKA (reference sequence). This CDR3 has 12 residues. Written as DNA, the CDR3 is TGCAGTGCTAGGCGGCTCAGCTATGGCTACACCTTC. As protein: CSARRLSYGYTF.

The chain uses TRBV27 and TRBJ2-5; perhaps D is TRBD1 or TRBD2 (5 bases each). CDR3 length: 13 residues. V was cut by 5 bases and J by 2 bases, with 9 bases left in between. Germline CDR1 and CDR2: MNHEY and SMNVEV (reference sequence). In nucleotides, the CDR3 is TGTGCCAGCAGTACGGGACCGCAAGAGACCCAGTACTTC. Protein sequence: CASSTGPQETQYF.

This clonotype has more than one count but fewer than ten. The chain is built from TRBV6-2 or TRBV6-3 and TRBJ2-1, with a tentative D call TRBD1 (6 bases). Germline lookup yields CDR1 MNHEY and CDR2 SVGEGT. The V gene lost 7 bases and the J gene lost 2 bases, with 15 bases spanning the gap. The CDR3 has 15 residues. The CDR3 reads CASNSQGWTYNEQFF. CDR3 in DNA: TGTGCCAGCAACTCACAGGGTTGGACCTACAATGAGCAGTTCTTC.

The V and J genes are TRBV5-4 and TRBJ1-1; D remains unclear. The CDR3 contains 13 residues. Germline CDR1 SGHNT, CDR2 YYREEE (reference sequence). V was trimmed by 4 bases and J by 2 bases, leaving 9 bases between them. CDR3 coding DNA: TGTGCCAGCAGCCTACCTCAAAACACTGAAGCTTTCTTT. Protein sequence: CASSLPQNTEAFF.

The chain links TRBV14 to TRBJ2-3; 8 nucleotides align to TRBD1. After removal of 3 bases from V and 2 bases from J, the junction contained 7 bases not matched to a gene. Per germline, CDR1 SGHDN and CDR2 FVKESK. The CDR3 spans 16 residues. CDR3 sequence reads: CASSHVTTGATDTQYF. For the CDR3, the DNA is TGTGCCAGCAGCCATGTGACGACAGGGGCCACAGATACGCAGTATTTT.

This sequence joins TRBV28 and TRBJ2-7; 7 bases are shared with TRBD2. Germline V lookup: CDR1 MDHEN, CDR2 SYDVKM. The CDR3 runs to 14 residues. V dropped 10 bases and J dropped 4; count of bases not matched to a gene: 13. Here the CDR3 DNA reads TGTGCCATATCCCAAGGACTAGACTCGTACGAGCAGTACTTC. It translates to CAISQGLDSYEQYF.

This clonotype came up a few times. The chain combines TRBV2 with TRBJ2-5; no reliable D call. The CDR3 totals 11 residues. Between the trimmed V and J ends, which lost 6 bases and 5 bases, there was a span of 7 bases. The germline V gene has CDR1 SNHLY and CDR2 FYNNEI. For the CDR3, the DNA is TGTGCCAGCAGCCTCTACGAGACCCAGTACTTC. This encodes CASSLYETQYF.

The chain employs TRBV2 and TRBJ1-6, with D possibly TRBD1 on 5 matching bases. Germline V gives CDR1 SNHLY, CDR2 FYNNEI. Trimming took 1 base from V and 5 from J, leaving 6 bases between them. The CDR3 loop spans 14 amino acids. CDR3 nucleotides: TGTGCCAGCAGTGAAGAGGGGAATAATTCACCCCTCCACTTT. It translates to CASSEEGNNSPLHF.

The chain recombines TRBV5-4 with TRBJ1-2; D is perhaps TRBD1 (6 bases). The germline CDR1 and CDR2 sequences are SGHNT and YYREEE (reference sequence). V lost 4 bases and J 2 bases, leaving 12 bases between the germline ends. The CDR3 has 14 amino acids. The CDR3 DNA is TGTGCCAGCAGCCAAGAGGGGGGGAACTATGGCTACACCTTC. Protein sequence: CASSQEGGNYGYTF.

This sequence joins TRBV6-2 or TRBV6-3 and TRBJ2-1; tentatively, D is TRBD2 (5 bases). Germline V gives CDR1 MNHEY, CDR2 SVGEGT. Trimming pared 2 bases from V and 4 bases from J, leaving 9 bases between. The CDR3 extends over 14 amino acids. CDR3 nucleotide sequence: TGTGCCAGCAGTTACCGGACTGAGTACAATGAGCAGTTCTTC. Protein product: CASSYRTEYNEQFF.

The chain employs TRBV20-1 and TRBJ1-1, with TRBD1 as a possible D gene (5 bases). Germline V gives CDR1 DFQATT, CDR2 SNEGSKA (reference sequence). The V and J ends lost 3 bases and 1 base respectively, with 15 bases between them. CDR3 size: 15 residues. Written as DNA, the CDR3 is TGCAGTGCTAGGTCTCAGCCAGGGAAGAACACTGAAGCTTTCTTT. It is translated as CSARSQPGKNTEAFF.

This chain links TRBV4-1 with TRBJ1-2, with TRBD1 matching 8 bases. V was clipped by 1 base and J by 6 bases; unmatched bases: 13. This CDR3 is built from 17 residues. The germline CDR1 and CDR2 sequences are MGHRA and YSYEKL. In DNA form, the CDR3 reads TGCGCCAGCAGCCAAGGTGGCAGGGGGCGCGGGGGAAATGGCTACACCTTC. Translating it yields CASSQGGRGRGGNGYTF.

This clonotype has a single count. The chain uses TRBV7-2 and TRBJ1-1, with D maybe TRBD1 (6 bases). V shed 5 bases and J shed 5 bases, with 15 bases lying between them. The CDR3 has 14 amino acids. Germline-derived CDR1 and CDR2 are SGHTA and FQGNSA. Here the CDR3 reads CASSRITGITEAFF. CDR3 DNA: TGTGCCAGCAGCCGAATAACAGGGATAACTGAAGCTTTCTTT.

This clonotype was seen only a few times. The rearrangement links TRBV19 to TRBJ1-2; 10 bases are shared with TRBD1. Germline assignment: CDR1 LNHDA and CDR2 SQIVND (reference sequence). This CDR3 is built from 13 residues. Trimming removed 5 bases from V and 7 bases from J; junction bases left unmatched: 4. CDR3 in amino acids: CASSGDRGPGYTF. In nucleotides, the CDR3 is TGTGCCAGTAGTGGTGACAGGGGGCCTGGCTACACCTTC.

The chain has TRBV6-2 or TRBV6-3 and TRBJ1-6, with 7 bases identical to TRBD1. Germline values: CDR1 MNHEY, CDR2 SVGEGT. The CDR3 extends over 14 amino acids. Trimming removed 8 bases from V and 10 bases from J; junction bases left unmatched: 11. The CDR3 region is CASRKTGQNSPLHF. DNA for the CDR3: TGTGCCAGCCGAAAGACAGGGCAGAACTCACCCCTCCACTTT.

This sequence joins TRBV5-4 and TRBJ2-1, with D perhaps assigned TRBD1 or TRBD2 (5 bases each). CDR3 length: 14 residues. Germline V gene lookup returns CDR1 SGHNT and CDR2 YYREEE (reference sequence). V lost 0 bases and J lost 5, with 9 bases in between. Here the CDR3 reads CASSLAGSHNEQFF. In DNA, the CDR3 is TGTGCCAGCAGCTTGGCAGGGAGCCACAATGAGCAGTTCTTC.

This clonotype showed up just a few times. The chain employs TRBV7-8 and TRBJ1-2; TRBD1 aligns across 9 bases. The CDR3 extends over 15 amino acids. J lost 4 bases, V lost 5 bases, and 8 bases had no gene match. The germline CDR1 and CDR2 sequences are SGHVS and FQNEAQ. The CDR3 nucleotides are TGTGCCAGCAGCCCGGGACAGGGACGAGCCTATGGCTACACCTTC. Translating gives CASSPGQGRAYGYTF.

This sequence joins TRBV29-1 and TRBJ2-7; D may match TRBD1 or TRBD2 (6 bases each). CDR3 size: 12 residues. The V gene's germline CDR1 is SQVTM and CDR2 ANQGSEA. V was cut by 7 bases and J by 7 bases, with 17 bases left in between. CDR3 region: CSGGPGAGEQYF. Here the CDR3 DNA reads TGCAGCGGGGGGCCGGGGGCGGGAGAGCAGTACTTC.

There are a few counts of this clonotype. The chain combines TRBV12-3 or TRBV12-4 with TRBJ2-7; the D gene is possibly TRBD1 (6 bases). V was trimmed by 6 bases and J by 3 bases, leaving 12 bases between them. CDR3 length: 13 amino acids. CDR3 protein: CASSRRGRYEQYF. CDR3 coding DNA: TGTGCCAGCAGCCGCAGGGGCCGCTACGAGCAGTACTTC.

The V and J genes are TRBV6-1 and TRBJ2-3; D unresolved. This CDR3 has 11 amino acids. The germline V gene encodes CDR1 MNHNS and CDR2 SASEGT. Trimming removed 8 bases at V and 2 bases at J, with 5 bases between. The CDR3 loop reads CASAFTDTQYF. CDR3 DNA sequence: TGTGCCAGCGCGTTCACAGATACGCAGTATTTT.

V gene TRBV2 combines with J gene TRBJ2-3, with D tentatively TRBD2 (5 bases). Germline CDR1 reads SNHLY; CDR2 reads FYNNEI. The CDR3 is 14 residues long. The V gene lost 6 bases and the J gene lost 4 bases, with 14 bases spanning the gap. CDR3 loop: CASSVQRGPDTQYF. DNA of the CDR3: TGTGCCAGCAGCGTACAGAGAGGGCCAGATACGCAGTATTTT.

This clonotype came up a few times. V gene TRBV20-1 combines with J gene TRBJ1-2; tentative D call: TRBD1 (6 bases). The V gene lost 3 bases and the J gene lost 4 bases, with 15 bases spanning the gap. The CDR3 is 14 residues long. CDR1 is DFQATT and CDR2 is SNEGSKA in the germline V gene (reference sequence). The chain's CDR3 is CSASPEDRGYGYTF. CDR3 DNA: TGCAGTGCTAGCCCCGAGGACAGAGGCTATGGCTACACCTTC.

The chain employs TRBV20-1 and TRBJ2-7, with 12 bases identical to TRBD2. Looked up from germline, CDR1 is DFQATT and CDR2 is SNEGSKA (reference sequence). The V gene end was trimmed by 1 base and the J gene end by 2 bases; junction bases not matched to a gene: 3. The CDR3 length is 15 residues. The CDR3 coding sequence is TGCAGTGCTAGAGCTAGCGGGAGGGGGGCCTACGAGCAGTACTTC. Protein sequence: CSARASGRGAYEQYF.